Listed below are T cell receptor beta chains from one sample, sequenced in a study of T cells after yellow fever vaccination. A single record per CDR3 protein comes from TCRdb applying MiXCR to the 5' RACE reads. The table shows about 320,000 distinct CDR3 sequences, with about 11% occurring only once. The sample was CD4+ T cells sorted from PBMCs, taken 45 days after the yellow fever booster vaccination. The receptors shown here come from a young man who received the YFV17D yellow fever vaccine. CDR3s include the opening cysteine and the closing phenylalanine or tryptophan. A D gene is named only where the DNA matches it firmly. Not every row has a clone size; where given, it reads once, few, many or a size class.

j_gene: TRBJ2-7
d_gene: TRBD1
abundance: .
v_gene: TRBV11-1
CDR3aa: CASSQQGLGEQYF
CDR3nt: TGTGCCAGCAGCCAACAGGGGTTGGGCGAGCAGTACTTC

j_gene: TRBJ2-2
d_gene: TRBD1
abundance: many
v_gene: TRBV7-9
CDR3aa: CASTMTGANTGELFF
CDR3nt: TGTGCCAGCACCATGACAGGGGCGAACACCGGGGAGCTGTTTTTT

j_gene: TRBJ2-3
d_gene: .
abundance: few
v_gene: TRBV25-1
CDR3aa: CASSDSRADTQYF
CDR3nt: TGTGCCAGCAGTGATAGCCGCGCAGATACGCAGTATTTT

j_gene: TRBJ1-4
d_gene: .
abundance: .
v_gene: TRBV4-1
CDR3aa: CASSQGPVNEKLFF
CDR3nt: TGCGCCAGCAGCCAGGGGCCCGTTAATGAAAAACTGTTTTTT

j_gene: TRBJ1-2
d_gene: TRBD1
abundance: .
v_gene: TRBV18
CDR3aa: CASSAGQGDYGYTF
CDR3nt: TGTGCCAGCTCAGCCGGACAGGGGGACTATGGCTACACCTTC

j_gene: TRBJ1-2
d_gene: TRBD1
abundance: few
v_gene: TRBV7-9
CDR3aa: CASSPSRGHMDGYTF
CDR3nt: TGTGCCAGCAGTCCCTCGAGGGGGCATATGGATGGCTACACCTTC

j_gene: TRBJ1-4
d_gene: TRBD1
abundance: few
v_gene: TRBV4-3
CDR3aa: CASSQDRTGYEKLFF
CDR3nt: TGCGCCAGCAGCCAAGATAGGACAGGGTATGAAAAACTGTTTTTT

j_gene: TRBJ1-2
d_gene: .
abundance: .
v_gene: TRBV20-1
CDR3aa: CSASEDYGYTF
CDR3nt: TGCAGTGCTAGCGAGGACTATGGCTACACCTTC

j_gene: TRBJ1-3
d_gene: .
abundance: .
v_gene: TRBV7-9
CDR3aa: CASSFNQGDNTIYF
CDR3nt: TGTGCCAGCAGCTTTAACCAGGGAGACAACACCATATATTTT

j_gene: TRBJ2-1
d_gene: .
abundance: .
v_gene: TRBV6-1
CDR3aa: CASSQSSTGGNEQFF
CDR3nt: TGTGCCAGCAGCCAGTCCTCAACCGGGGGCAATGAGCAGTTCTTC

j_gene: TRBJ2-4
d_gene: .
abundance: few
v_gene: TRBV5-1
CDR3aa: CASSLGPIKNIQYF
CDR3nt: TGCGCCAGCAGCTTGGGCCCGATCAAAAACATTCAGTACTTC

j_gene: TRBJ2-1
d_gene: .
abundance: many
v_gene: TRBV4-1
CDR3aa: CASSQANLVALGNEQFF
CDR3nt: TGCGCCAGCAGCCAAGCCAACCTAGTGGCACTTGGAAATGAGCAGTTCTTC

j_gene: TRBJ1-4
d_gene: .
abundance: .
v_gene: TRBV7-9
CDR3aa: CASSPRAQPISTNEKLFF
CDR3nt: TGTGCCAGCAGCCCCCGGGCCCAACCTATCTCAACTAATGAAAAACTGTTTTTT

j_gene: TRBJ1-2
d_gene: TRBD1
abundance: many
v_gene: TRBV5-1
CDR3aa: CASSEGQGTYGYTF
CDR3nt: TGCGCCAGCAGCGAGGGACAGGGAACCTATGGCTACACCTTC

j_gene: TRBJ1-5
d_gene: TRBD1
abundance: .
v_gene: TRBV7-8
CDR3aa: CASSRDQGAQHF
CDR3nt: TGTGCCAGCAGCCGCGACCAGGGGGCCCAGCATTTT

j_gene: TRBJ1-4
d_gene: TRBD1
abundance: .
v_gene: TRBV6-1
CDR3aa: CASSEATGTHGKLFF
CDR3nt: TGTGCCAGCAGTGAAGCGACAGGGACTCATGGAAAACTGTTTTTT

j_gene: TRBJ1-1
d_gene: .
abundance: .
v_gene: TRBV20-1
CDR3aa: CSASAGNLGDTEAFF
CDR3nt: TGCAGTGCTAGCGCAGGGAATTTGGGGGACACTGAAGCTTTCTTT

j_gene: TRBJ2-3
d_gene: .
abundance: few
v_gene: TRBV5-4
CDR3aa: CASSLDRDTDTQYF
CDR3nt: TGTGCCAGCAGCTTGGACAGGGACACAGATACGCAGTATTTT

j_gene: TRBJ2-1
d_gene: .
abundance: few
v_gene: TRBV6-2/TRBV6-3
CDR3aa: CASSYTFSGWPEQFF
CDR3nt: TGTGCCAGCAGTTACACTTTTTCAGGATGGCCCGAGCAGTTCTTC

j_gene: TRBJ1-1
d_gene: TRBD1
abundance: .
v_gene: TRBV7-9
CDR3aa: CASSSDLRGLTEAFF
CDR3nt: TGTGCCAGCAGCTCGGACCTCAGGGGGCTCACTGAAGCTTTCTTT

j_gene: TRBJ1-5
d_gene: .
abundance: .
v_gene: TRBV6-5
CDR3aa: CASSSPGSNQPQHF
CDR3nt: TGTGCCAGCAGTTCCCCGGGCTCCAATCAGCCCCAGCATTTT

j_gene: TRBJ2-7
d_gene: .
abundance: many
v_gene: TRBV5-1
CDR3aa: CASSITGSTYEQYF
CDR3nt: TGCGCCAGCAGCATAACAGGGTCCACCTACGAGCAGTACTTC

j_gene: TRBJ2-5
d_gene: .
abundance: .
v_gene: TRBV15
CDR3aa: CATSRGTRGGAQYF
CDR3nt: TGTGCCACCAGCAGAGGGACTAGGGGGGGAGCTCAGTACTTC

j_gene: TRBJ2-1
d_gene: .
abundance: few
v_gene: TRBV5-6
CDR3aa: CASSVGLGNEQFF
CDR3nt: TGTGCCAGCAGCGTGGGGTTGGGAAATGAGCAGTTCTTC

j_gene: TRBJ1-3
d_gene: .
abundance: few
v_gene: TRBV7-2
CDR3aa: CASSQRPGRKGGNTIYF
CDR3nt: TGTGCCAGCAGCCAACGGCCGGGACGGAAGGGTGGAAACACCATATATTTT

j_gene: TRBJ2-5
d_gene: TRBD2
abundance: few
v_gene: TRBV7-2
CDR3aa: CASGPTAGEETQYF
CDR3nt: TGTGCCAGCGGACCCACAGCGGGAGAAGAGACCCAGTACTTC

j_gene: TRBJ2-1
d_gene: .
abundance: many
v_gene: TRBV24-1
CDR3aa: CATSDWSSGSEQFF
CDR3nt: TGTGCCACCAGTGATTGGAGCTCGGGGTCTGAGCAGTTCTTC

j_gene: TRBJ2-3
d_gene: TRBD2
abundance: .
v_gene: TRBV7-2
CDR3aa: CASSFPSSGGRASTDTQYF
CDR3nt: TGTGCCAGCAGCTTCCCGTCTAGCGGGGGGCGTGCTAGCACAGATACGCAGTATTTT

j_gene: TRBJ2-3
d_gene: .
abundance: .
v_gene: TRBV19
CDR3aa: CASSTGRGPDTQYF
CDR3nt: TGTGCCAGTAGTACGGGGAGGGGGCCCGATACGCAGTATTTT

j_gene: TRBJ2-3
d_gene: .
abundance: few
v_gene: TRBV19
CDR3aa: CASSIASLGGDTQYF
CDR3nt: TGTGCCAGTAGTATTGCGTCCTTAGGCGGAGATACGCAGTATTTT

j_gene: TRBJ2-2
d_gene: TRBD1
abundance: many
v_gene: TRBV19
CDR3aa: CASSIPTGTATGELFF
CDR3nt: TGTGCCAGTAGTATACCCACCGGGACAGCGACCGGGGAGCTGTTTTTT

j_gene: TRBJ2-3
d_gene: .
abundance: few
v_gene: TRBV18
CDR3aa: CASSPLAGAGGTDTQYF
CDR3nt: TGTGCCAGCTCACCATTGGCGGGAGCAGGGGGCACAGATACGCAGTATTTT

j_gene: TRBJ1-1
d_gene: .
abundance: .
v_gene: TRBV12-3/TRBV12-4
CDR3aa: CASSLKAGAEAFF
CDR3nt: TGTGCCAGCAGCCTCAAAGCTGGCGCTGAAGCTTTCTTT

j_gene: TRBJ2-3
d_gene: .
abundance: many
v_gene: TRBV3-1
CDR3aa: CASSQGLFDTQYF
CDR3nt: TGTGCCAGCAGCCAAGGGTTGTTTGATACGCAGTATTTT

j_gene: TRBJ2-2
d_gene: .
abundance: many
v_gene: TRBV5-1
CDR3aa: CASSLMPSTLGTPNTGELFF
CDR3nt: TGCGCCAGCAGCTTGATGCCTTCGACGTTGGGGACACCAAACACCGGGGAGCTGTTTTTT

j_gene: TRBJ2-5
d_gene: .
abundance: many
v_gene: TRBV9
CDR3aa: CASSPPGPQETQYF
CDR3nt: TGTGCCAGCAGCCCGCCGGGACCACAAGAGACCCAGTACTTC

j_gene: TRBJ2-5
d_gene: .
abundance: .
v_gene: TRBV2
CDR3aa: CASSEGQRETQYF
CDR3nt: TGTGCCAGCAGTGAAGGGCAGAGAGAGACCCAGTACTTC

j_gene: TRBJ2-2
d_gene: TRBD2
abundance: few
v_gene: TRBV4-3
CDR3aa: CASSQELAGGPTGELFF
CDR3nt: TGCGCCAGCAGCCAAGAATTAGCGGGGGGACCCACCGGGGAGCTGTTTTTT

j_gene: TRBJ2-5
d_gene: TRBD2
abundance: .
v_gene: TRBV7-3
CDR3aa: CASSLDRREGGETQYF
CDR3nt: TGTGCCAGCAGCCTGGACAGGCGGGAGGGTGGGGAGACCCAGTACTTC

j_gene: TRBJ1-2
d_gene: .
abundance: .
v_gene: TRBV12-3/TRBV12-4
CDR3aa: CASSQRDFTAGYTF
CDR3nt: TGTGCCAGCAGTCAGCGGGATTTCACCGCCGGCTACACCTTC

j_gene: TRBJ1-5
d_gene: .
abundance: few
v_gene: TRBV18
CDR3aa: CASLGQLDQPQHF
CDR3nt: TGTGCCAGCTTAGGACAACTTGATCAGCCCCAGCATTTT

j_gene: TRBJ1-1
d_gene: TRBD1
abundance: .
v_gene: TRBV4-1
CDR3aa: CASSQVTGTGVLNTEAFF
CDR3nt: TGCGCCAGCAGCCAAGTGACCGGGACAGGGGTTTTGAACACTGAAGCTTTCTTT

j_gene: TRBJ2-7
d_gene: TRBD1
abundance: .
v_gene: TRBV3-1
CDR3aa: CASSLLDRSYEQYF
CDR3nt: TGTGCCAGCAGCCTTTTGGACAGGTCCTACGAGCAGTACTTC

j_gene: TRBJ1-4
d_gene: .
abundance: many
v_gene: TRBV7-2
CDR3aa: CASSPNRGSWSTNEKLFF
CDR3nt: TGTGCCAGCAGCCCTAACCGTGGCTCCTGGTCCACTAATGAAAAACTGTTTTTT

j_gene: TRBJ1-2
d_gene: .
abundance: few
v_gene: TRBV7-9
CDR3aa: CASSLAQGVNYGYTF
CDR3nt: TGTGCCAGCAGCTTAGCACAGGGAGTTAACTATGGCTACACCTTC

j_gene: TRBJ1-5
d_gene: .
abundance: .
v_gene: TRBV6-2/TRBV6-3
CDR3aa: CASSYPGAQPQHF
CDR3nt: TGTGCCAGCAGTTACCCGGGGGCTCAGCCCCAGCATTTT

j_gene: TRBJ2-5
d_gene: TRBD1
abundance: many
v_gene: TRBV7-2
CDR3aa: CASSRDRGETQYF
CDR3nt: TGTGCCAGCAGCCGGGACAGGGGAGAGACCCAGTACTTC

j_gene: TRBJ1-1
d_gene: TRBD1
abundance: few
v_gene: TRBV12-3/TRBV12-4
CDR3aa: CASSSSGQGNTEAFF
CDR3nt: TGTGCCAGCAGCTCCTCGGGACAGGGTAACACTGAAGCTTTCTTT

j_gene: TRBJ2-3
d_gene: TRBD1
abundance: many
v_gene: TRBV6-2/TRBV6-3
CDR3aa: CASKGQGTDTQYF
CDR3nt: TGTGCCAGCAAGGGACAGGGCACAGATACGCAGTATTTT

j_gene: TRBJ2-4
d_gene: TRBD1
abundance: many
v_gene: TRBV12-3/TRBV12-4
CDR3aa: CASTPGTGLVQYF
CDR3nt: TGTGCCAGCACCCCGGGGACAGGCCTCGTTCAGTACTTC

j_gene: TRBJ1-1
d_gene: .
abundance: few
v_gene: TRBV2
CDR3aa: CASSEAERMNTEAFF
CDR3nt: TGTGCCAGCAGTGAAGCGGAGCGGATGAACACTGAAGCTTTCTTT

j_gene: TRBJ1-2
d_gene: .
abundance: many
v_gene: TRBV4-3
CDR3aa: CASSQDSAGGYGYTF
CDR3nt: TGCGCCAGCAGCCAAGATTCCGCCGGGGGGTATGGCTACACCTTC

j_gene: TRBJ2-2
d_gene: .
abundance: few
v_gene: TRBV10-2
CDR3aa: CASNRGATGELFF
CDR3nt: TGCGCCAGCAACCGGGGGGCCACCGGGGAGCTGTTTTTT

j_gene: TRBJ1-2
d_gene: TRBD1
abundance: .
v_gene: TRBV4-1
CDR3aa: CASSQGDRVYGYTF
CDR3nt: TGCGCCAGCAGCCAGGGGGACAGGGTATATGGCTACACCTTC

j_gene: TRBJ1-1
d_gene: .
abundance: few
v_gene: TRBV5-6
CDR3aa: CASSPGNGAEAFF
CDR3nt: TGTGCCAGCAGCCCAGGGAATGGGGCTGAAGCTTTCTTT

j_gene: TRBJ1-4
d_gene: .
abundance: few
v_gene: TRBV6-1
CDR3aa: CASRVRPGPNEKLFF
CDR3nt: TGTGCCAGCAGAGTACGCCCGGGACCTAATGAAAAACTGTTTTTT

j_gene: TRBJ2-3
d_gene: TRBD2
abundance: few
v_gene: TRBV7-3
CDR3aa: CASSSRGGATDTQYF
CDR3nt: TGTGCCAGCAGCTCCCGGGGGGGTGCCACAGATACGCAGTATTTT

j_gene: TRBJ2-1
d_gene: TRBD2
abundance: .
v_gene: TRBV3-1
CDR3aa: CASSQPGLAGANEQFF
CDR3nt: TGTGCCAGCAGCCAACCGGGACTAGCGGGGGCCAATGAGCAGTTCTTC